The 21 T cell receptor beta chains below come from one sample, sequenced in a study of OX40 agonist ivuxolimab in advanced cancers. Receptor amplification or capture employed the immunoSEQ multiplex PCR assay. The clones in this table, taken by TCRdb from immuneACCESS, are in-frame only. Not every clone is retained; where verified, under half of the shortfall comes from an unresolved V gene, and the cause of the rest is unknown. Counted in this sample were 60,000 or so clones; approximately 91% of them appeared once. The ten largest clonotypes hold roughly 5% of the sample. Here the sequenced sample was CD4+ or CD8+ T cells sorted from blood, taken in a trial of the OX40 agonist ivuxolimab. Every receptor here comes from an adult with an advanced solid tumor such as melanoma, head and neck, liver or kidney cancer.

The rearrangement uses TRBV6-5 and TRBJ2-1; TRBD1 agrees at 10 bases. Losses at the gene ends were 6 bases for V and 9 bases for J; bases not matched to a gene: 8. The CDR3 sequence is 14 residues long. Germline CDR1 is MNHEY and CDR2 is SVGAGI. CDR3 loop: CASSGTGEISEQFF. The CDR3 DNA follows: TGTGCCAGCAGCGGGACAGGGGAGATCAGTGAGCAGTTCTTC.

This sequence joins TRBV10-3 and TRBJ2-7, with D possibly TRBD2 on 6 matching bases. The CDR3 consists of 11 residues. The V end lost 7 bases, the J end lost 5 bases, and 9 bases lay between the germline ends. From germline, CDR1 is ENHRY and CDR2 SYGVKD. This CDR3 is CAITAGHEQYF. DNA for the CDR3: TGTGCCATCACGGCGGGGCACGAGCAGTACTTC.

This chain connects TRBV4-1 to TRBJ2-7; 12 bases are shared with TRBD2. After removal of 1 base from V and 2 bases from J, the junction contained 3 bases not matched to a gene. The CDR3 is made up of 16 amino acids. CDR1 and CDR2 (germline): MGHRA, YSYEKL. The CDR3 here is CASSQGLAGGTYEQYF. CDR3 nucleotides: TGCGCCAGCAGCCAAGGTCTAGCGGGGGGGACCTACGAGCAGTACTTC.

The V gene is TRBV15, the J gene TRBJ1-1; 7 bases are a match to TRBD1. This CDR3 region has 17 residues. Per germline, CDR1 LNHNV and CDR2 YYDKDF (reference sequence). V shed 8 bases and J 1 base; nucleotides not matched to a gene: 16. CDR3 sequence reads: CATRREGALNQNTEAFF. In nucleotides, the CDR3 is TGTGCCACCCGGAGGGAGGGGGCCCTTAATCAGAACACTGAAGCTTTCTTT.

The J gene is TRBJ1-4, the V gene TRBV28; D not resolved. This CDR3 is 11 amino acids long. Germline V CDR1 and CDR2: MDHEN, SYDVKM. The V and J ends lost 2 bases and 8 bases respectively, with 3 bases between them. The CDR3 loop reads CASSLDEKLFF. DNA of the CDR3: TGTGCCAGCAGTTTAGACGAAAAACTGTTTTTT.

The chain is built from TRBV27 and TRBJ2-1, with 8 bases aligning to TRBD2. The CDR3 is 15 residues long. The germline gives CDR1 MNHEY, CDR2 SMNVEV (reference sequence). V trimming: 2 bases; J trimming: 3 bases; junction bases outside the gene matches: 3. The DNA for the CDR3 is TGTGCCAGCAGTTTAGCGGGAGGCCTCTACAATGAGCAGTTCTTC. It translates to CASSLAGGLYNEQFF.

The J gene is TRBJ2-7, the V gene TRBV18; D perhaps matches TRBD1 (6 bases). The germline V and J ends were trimmed by 3 bases and 3 bases, with 9 bases remaining between them. The CDR3 covers 13 residues. Germline V lookup: CDR1 KGHSH, CDR2 LQKENI. CDR3 in DNA: TGTGCCAGCTCACCCGCGACAGGCTACGAGCAGTACTTC. The encoded protein is CASSPATGYEQYF.

The rearrangement uses TRBV11-2 and TRBJ1-4; D possibly corresponds to TRBD1 (5 bases). Trimming took 4 bases from V and 5 from J, leaving 14 bases between them. Germline assignment: CDR1 SGHAT and CDR2 FQNNGV. This CDR3 is 15 amino acids long. The CDR3 DNA reads TGTGCCAGCAGCTGGGGGTTTTCTGGCAATGAAAAACTGTTTTTT. It translates to CASSWGFSGNEKLFF. The full variable domain, completed using reference TRBV11-2 and TRBJ1-4, is EAGVAQSPRYKIIEKRQSVAFWCNPISGHATLYWYQQILGQGPKLLIQFQNNGVVDDSQLPKDRFSAERLKGVDSTLKIQPAKLEDSAVYLCASSWGFSGNEKLFFGSGTQLSVL.

The chain links TRBV5-6 to TRBJ1-2, with D maybe TRBD1 (6 bases). The CDR3 length is 15 residues. V lost 0 bases and J lost 7, with 16 bases in between. Per the germline V gene, CDR1 is SGHDT and CDR2 is YYEEEE. CDR3 nucleotides: TGTGCCAGCAGCTTGGCCGGGCAGGGGATGATTGGCTACACCTTC. It specifies CASSLAGQGMIGYTF.

J is TRBJ1-1 and V is TRBV7-6; maybe TRBD1 (5 bases). V lost 2 bases and J lost 0, with 7 bases in between. This CDR3 has 14 residues. Germline V gene data show CDR1 as SGHVS and CDR2 as FNYEAQ. The CDR3 sequence is CASSLQGMNTEAFF. The CDR3 nucleotides are TGTGCCAGCAGCTTACAGGGCATGAACACTGAAGCTTTCTTT.

Worth noting for this clone: Other DNA sequences in the same sample also yield this CDR3. The chain recombines TRBV5-5 with TRBJ1-2; D may be TRBD1 (6 bases). The CDR3 has 14 amino acids. Trimming removed 4 bases from V and 0 bases from J, with 10 bases in between. CDR1 and CDR2 from the germline V gene are SGHKS and YYEKEE (reference sequence). The CDR3 protein is CASSRDTANYGYTF. DNA for the CDR3: TGTGCCAGCAGCCGGGACACCGCTAACTATGGCTACACCTTC.

This clone was observed a handful of times. This CDR3 reads CASKTGGSSPLHF. The CDR3 DNA reads TGTGCCAGTAAAACAGGGGGTAGTTCACCCCTCCACTTT. The V and J genes are TRBV19 and TRBJ1-6, with 8 bases identical to TRBD1. Trimming at V came to 7 bases and at J to 9 bases, leaving 5 bases not matched to a gene. The CDR3 contains 13 residues. Germline V gene lookup returns CDR1 LNHDA and CDR2 SQIVND (reference sequence).

The J gene is TRBJ1-6, the V gene TRBV11-2; D might be TRBD1 (5 bases). This CDR3 has 16 residues. Germline CDR1 SGHAT, CDR2 FQNNGV. V was pared by 11 bases and J by 0 bases, with 17 bases between. The CDR3 region has the DNA TGTGCCCACCCCCGGGGGTTAGTCTCCTATAATTCACCCCTCCACTTT. This translates into CAHPRGLVSYNSPLHF.

The chain uses TRBV7-2 and TRBJ2-1, with D perhaps assigned TRBD1 or TRBD2 (5 bases each). V was shortened by 2 bases and J by 13 bases, with 15 bases between the two germline ends. The germline CDR1 and CDR2 sequences are SGHTA and FQGNSA. This CDR3 comprises 13 residues. CDR3 sequence (DNA): TGTGCCAGCAGCTTATTCGCCGGGACGGGCCAGTTCTTC. Translation: CASSLFAGTGQFF.

This chain joins TRBV30 and TRBJ1-1, with 12 bases matching TRBD1. The CDR3 runs to 13 residues. Trimming took 5 bases from V and 5 from J; bases not matched to a gene: 3. Germline CDR1 reads GTSNPN; CDR2 reads SVGIG (reference sequence). CDR3 nucleotide sequence: TGTGCCTGGGGGACAGGGGGCAGAACTGAAGCTTTCTTT. Its translation: CAWGTGGRTEAFF.

This clone was observed a few times. The chain uses TRBV9 and TRBJ1-3, with D tentatively TRBD1 (6 bases). The CDR3 length is 14 residues. Germline CDR1 is SGDLS and CDR2 is YYNGEE. Trimming pared 4 bases from V and 7 bases from J, leaving 15 bases between. This CDR3 is CASSPGAQGNTIYF. In DNA, the CDR3 is TGTGCCAGCAGCCCAGGGGCGCAGGGGAACACCATATATTTT.

CDR3 residues: CASSLALAGVNEQFF. Written as DNA, the CDR3 is TGCGCCAGCAGCTTGGCCCTAGCGGGAGTGAATGAGCAGTTCTTC. The chain joins TRBV5-1 to TRBJ2-1, with TRBD2 identical over 10 bases. Per the germline V gene, CDR1 is SGHRS and CDR2 is YFSETQ. The CDR3 totals 15 residues. J lost 7 bases, V lost 0 bases, and 4 bases had no gene match. The variable domain in full, completed from reference TRBV5-1 and TRBJ2-1, reads KAGVTQTPRYLIKTRGQQVTLSCSPISGHRSVSWYQQTPGQGLQFLFEYFSETQRNKGNFPGRFSGRQFSNSRSEMNVSTLELGDSALYLCASSLALAGVNEQFFGPGTRLTVL.

V usage is TRBV9 and J usage is TRBJ2-1; D gene unclear. The CDR3 has 15 residues. Germline CDR1 reads SGDLS; CDR2 reads YYNGEE. Trimming stripped 2 bases from V and 4 bases from J, with 13 bases between. CDR3 DNA sequence: TGTGCCAGCAGCGTTGAGGAGCGCCCTTACAATGAGCAGTTCTTC. This encodes CASSVEERPYNEQFF.

The chain carries TRBV9 and TRBJ2-7, with 7 bases matching TRBD2. J gave up 3 bases and V 1 base, and 7 bases lay outside the gene matches. Germline assignment: CDR1 SGDLS and CDR2 YYNGEE. CDR3 length: 15 amino acids. For the CDR3, the DNA is TGTGCCAGCAGCGTAAGATCTAGCGGACTCTACGAGCAGTACTTC. This translates into CASSVRSSGLYEQYF. Based on the CDR3 plus reference TRBV9 and TRBJ2-7, the full variable domain is DSGVTQTPKHLITATGQRVTLRCSPRSGDLSVYWYQQSLDQGLQFLIQYYNGEERAKGNILERFSAQQFPDLHSELNLSSLELGDSALYFCASSVRSSGLYEQYFGPGTRLTVT.

The rearrangement uses TRBV9 and TRBJ1-5; tentatively, D is TRBD1 (6 bases). This CDR3 spans 15 amino acids. V was trimmed by 3 bases and J by 4 bases, leaving 14 bases between them. Germline V gives CDR1 SGDLS, CDR2 YYNGEE. The CDR3 coding sequence is TGTGCCAGCAGCGCTTCAGGACAGACTAATCAGCCCCAGCATTTT. Encoded protein: CASSASGQTNQPQHF. The complete variable domain, with remaining parts taken from reference TRBV9 and TRBJ1-5, reads DSGVTQTPKHLITATGQRVTLRCSPRSGDLSVYWYQQSLDQGLQFLIQYYNGEERAKGNILERFSAQQFPDLHSELNLSSLELGDSALYFCASSASGQTNQPQHFGDGTRLSIL.

The chain is built from TRBV7-2 and TRBJ1-2; 10 bases are shared with TRBD1. The germline V gene has CDR1 SGHTA and CDR2 FQGNSA. The CDR3 spans 14 residues. Trimming removed 5 bases from V and 8 bases from J; junction bases left unmatched: 8. CDR3 coding DNA: TGTGCCAGCAGCCCCACCGGGACAGGGGACGGCTACACCTTC. Translating gives CASSPTGTGDGYTF.